The source of this T cell receptor beta chain is a study of molecular identifiers for immune sequencing clone quantification. Study details: Replicates involved a five-way split of RNA from approximately 20,000 or 98,000 naive CD8 cells, with sequencing of four.

This clonotype was seen many times. In TCRdb, the PCR reads were re-called with MiXCR into one record per CDR3 protein. The table has about 640,000 distinct CDR3 sequences, about 20% seen once. In germline, CDR1 is SGHVS, CDR2 FQNEAQ. This CDR3 comprises 14 residues. The chain recombines TRBV7-8 with TRBJ2-7; D perhaps matches TRBD1 (7 bases). This sequence was found in a human donor in good health. Some libraries in this study had Jurkat cell RNA spiked in. The material sequenced was naive CD8+ T cells from blood, with Jurkat cell RNA spiked in. Indicated subset: FACS-sorted CD8+CD4-CCR7+CD45RA+ naive T cells. The CDR3 region is CASGGGEGSYEQYF. CDR3 bases: TGTGCGTCAGGGGGAGGCGAGGGCTCCTACGAGCAGTACTTC.